The clone carrying this T cell receptor (beta chain) has more than one count but fewer than ten. The J segment lost 0 bases and the V segment lost 0 bases, leaving 12 bases of the junction unmatched. The CDR3 loop spans 19 amino acids. The germline V gene has CDR1 SGHRS and CDR2 YFSETQ. A sample-barcoded 5' primer and a J-beta primer mix were used in a second PCR of roughly 7 to 11 cycles. TCRdb re-called the 5' RACE reads with MiXCR, one entry per CDR3 protein. The table has 500,000 to 550,000 distinct CDR3 sequences, approximately 25% seen once. The data stem from a study of blood T cells in healthy people across ages. The same data also went into a second study, on T cells of mothers and their children.

Sequenced material: blood. This clonotype was sampled from a boy aged 5-17 years in good health. V is TRBV5-1 and J is TRBJ2-1; 7 bases are shared with TRBD2. For the CDR3, the DNA is TGCGCCAGCAGCTTGGGAGCGGGGTCCACCCTAGGCTCCTACAATGAGCAGTTCTTC. Protein: CASSLGAGSTLGSYNEQFF.